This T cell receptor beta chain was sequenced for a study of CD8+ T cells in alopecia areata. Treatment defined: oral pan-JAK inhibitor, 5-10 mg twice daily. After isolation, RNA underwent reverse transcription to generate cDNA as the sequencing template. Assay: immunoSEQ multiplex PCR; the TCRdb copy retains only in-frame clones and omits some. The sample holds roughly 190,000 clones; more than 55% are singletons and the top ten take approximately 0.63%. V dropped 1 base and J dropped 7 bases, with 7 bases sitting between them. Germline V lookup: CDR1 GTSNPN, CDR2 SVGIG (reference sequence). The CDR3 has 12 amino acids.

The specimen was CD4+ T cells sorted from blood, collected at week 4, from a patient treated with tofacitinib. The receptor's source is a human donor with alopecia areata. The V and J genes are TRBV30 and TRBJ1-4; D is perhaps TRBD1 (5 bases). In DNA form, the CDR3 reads TGTGCCTGGAGTGGAAGGGGTGAAAAACTGTTTTTT. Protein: CAWSGRGEKLFF.